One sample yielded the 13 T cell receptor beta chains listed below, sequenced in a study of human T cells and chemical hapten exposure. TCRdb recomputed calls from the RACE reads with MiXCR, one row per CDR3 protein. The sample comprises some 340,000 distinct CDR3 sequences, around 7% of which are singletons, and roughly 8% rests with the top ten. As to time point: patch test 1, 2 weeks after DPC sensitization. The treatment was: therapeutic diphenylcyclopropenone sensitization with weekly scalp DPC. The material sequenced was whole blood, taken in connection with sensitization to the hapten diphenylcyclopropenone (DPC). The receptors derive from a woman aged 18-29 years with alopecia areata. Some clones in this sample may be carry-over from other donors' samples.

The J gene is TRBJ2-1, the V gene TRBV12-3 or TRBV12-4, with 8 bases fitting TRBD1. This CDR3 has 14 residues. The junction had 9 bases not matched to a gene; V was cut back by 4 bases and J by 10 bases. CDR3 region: CASSSNRQGSEQFF. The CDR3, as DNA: TGTGCCAGCAGTTCCAACAGACAGGGGAGCGAGCAGTTCTTC.

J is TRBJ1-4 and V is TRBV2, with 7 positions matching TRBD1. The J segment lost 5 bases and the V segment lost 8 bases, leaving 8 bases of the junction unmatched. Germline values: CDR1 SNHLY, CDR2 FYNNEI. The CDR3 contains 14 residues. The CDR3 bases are TGTGCCAGCTCTGAGGCACAGGGGAATGAAAAACTGTTTTTT. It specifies CASSEAQGNEKLFF.

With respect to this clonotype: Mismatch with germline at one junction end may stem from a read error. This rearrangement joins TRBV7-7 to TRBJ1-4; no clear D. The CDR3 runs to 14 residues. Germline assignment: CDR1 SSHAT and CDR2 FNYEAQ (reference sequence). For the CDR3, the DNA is TGTGCTAGCAGCTTAGCCGCCGGGCCCCCAAAACTGTTTTTT. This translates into CASSLAAGPPKLFF.

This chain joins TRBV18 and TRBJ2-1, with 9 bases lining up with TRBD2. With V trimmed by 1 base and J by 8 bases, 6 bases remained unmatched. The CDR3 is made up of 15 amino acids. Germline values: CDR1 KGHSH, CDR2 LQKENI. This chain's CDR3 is CASSPQRGVSDEQFF. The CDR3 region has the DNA TGTGCCAGCTCACCACAGCGGGGGGTTAGTGATGAGCAGTTCTTC.

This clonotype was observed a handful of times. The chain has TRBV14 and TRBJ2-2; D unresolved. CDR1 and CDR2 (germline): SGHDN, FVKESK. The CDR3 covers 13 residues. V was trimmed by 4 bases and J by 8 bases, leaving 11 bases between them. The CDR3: CASSPDGAGELFF. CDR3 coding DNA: TGTGCCAGCAGCCCAGATGGAGCGGGGGAGCTGTTTTTT. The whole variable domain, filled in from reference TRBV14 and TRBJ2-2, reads EAGVTQFPSHSVIEKGQTVTLRCDPISGHDNLYWYRRVMGKEIKFLLHFVKESKQDESGMPNNRFLAERTGGTYSTLKVQPAELEDSGVYFCASSPDGAGELFFGEGSRLTVL.

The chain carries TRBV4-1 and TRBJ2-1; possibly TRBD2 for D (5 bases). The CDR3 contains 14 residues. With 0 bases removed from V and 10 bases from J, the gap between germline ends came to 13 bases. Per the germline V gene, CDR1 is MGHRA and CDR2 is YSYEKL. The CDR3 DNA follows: TGCGCCAGCAGCCAAGATCGTGGGGTAGCGGAGCAGTTCTTC. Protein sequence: CASSQDRGVAEQFF.

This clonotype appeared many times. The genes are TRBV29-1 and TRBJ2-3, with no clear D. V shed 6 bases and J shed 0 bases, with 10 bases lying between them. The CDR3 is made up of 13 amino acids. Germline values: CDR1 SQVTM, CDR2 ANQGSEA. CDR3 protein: CSVDTVSTDTQYF. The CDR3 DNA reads TGCAGCGTCGACACGGTTAGCACAGATACGCAGTATTTT.

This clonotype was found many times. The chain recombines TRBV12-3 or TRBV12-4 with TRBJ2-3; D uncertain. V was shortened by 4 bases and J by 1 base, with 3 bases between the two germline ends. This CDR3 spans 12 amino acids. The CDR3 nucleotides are TGTGCCAGCAGTTACCGCACAGATACGCAGTATTTT. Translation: CASSYRTDTQYF.

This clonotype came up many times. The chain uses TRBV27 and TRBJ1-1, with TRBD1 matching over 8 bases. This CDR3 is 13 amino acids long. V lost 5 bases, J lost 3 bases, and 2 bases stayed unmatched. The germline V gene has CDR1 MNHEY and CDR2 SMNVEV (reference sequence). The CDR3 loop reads CASSKDRDTEAFF. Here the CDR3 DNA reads TGTGCCAGCAGTAAGGACAGGGACACTGAAGCTTTCTTT.

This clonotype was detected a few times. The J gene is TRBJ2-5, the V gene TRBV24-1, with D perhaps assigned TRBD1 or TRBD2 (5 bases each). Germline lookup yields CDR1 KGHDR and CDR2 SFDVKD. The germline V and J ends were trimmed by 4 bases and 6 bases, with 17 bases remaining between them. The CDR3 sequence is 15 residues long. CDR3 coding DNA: TGTGCCACCAGTGACTACGGACTGGGGGATAAGACCCAGTACTTC. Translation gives CATSDYGLGDKTQYF.

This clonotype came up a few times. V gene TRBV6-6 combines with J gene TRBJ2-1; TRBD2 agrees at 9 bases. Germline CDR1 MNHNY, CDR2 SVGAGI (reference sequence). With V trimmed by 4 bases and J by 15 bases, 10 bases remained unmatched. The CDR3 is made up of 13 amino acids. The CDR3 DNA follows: TGTGCCAGCAGTTCCCTAGCGGGGAAAGCCGTGTTCTTC. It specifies CASSSLAGKAVFF.

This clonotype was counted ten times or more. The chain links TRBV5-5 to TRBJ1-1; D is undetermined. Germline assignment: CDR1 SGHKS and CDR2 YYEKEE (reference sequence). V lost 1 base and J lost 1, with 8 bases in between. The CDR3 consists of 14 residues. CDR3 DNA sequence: TGTGCCAGCAGCTTGATAGGAGGGAACACTGAAGCTTTCTTT. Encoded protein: CASSLIGGNTEAFF.

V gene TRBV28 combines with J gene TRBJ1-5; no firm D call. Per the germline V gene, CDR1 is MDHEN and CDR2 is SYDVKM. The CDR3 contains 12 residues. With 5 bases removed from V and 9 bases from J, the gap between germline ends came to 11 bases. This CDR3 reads CASSTPYRPQHF. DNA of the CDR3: TGTGCCAGCAGTACCCCTTACAGGCCCCAGCATTTT.